Described below is a single TCR beta chain sequence and its context. Antigen: not known. This sample is drawn from a study of blood T cells in healthy people across ages. The study's findings and limits: Naive CD4+ cell counts and diversity both ran higher in long-lived than in aged donors. Getting older went along with TCR beta diversity per million T cells dropping roughly linearly.

Researchers collected 7.5 to 10 milliliters of peripheral blood from every single donor. A second 7 to 11 cycle PCR used barcoded and J-beta primers. TCRdb used MiXCR to reprocess the 5' RACE reads, holding one entry per CDR3 protein. The table shows around 900,000 distinct CDR3 sequences, with 51% occurring only once. This clonotype was obtained from a woman aged 55-70 years in good health. The sequenced sample was blood.

DNA of the CDR3: TGTGCCTGGAGTGCCACAGATACGCAGTATTTT. As protein: CAWSATDTQYF. The chain couples TRBV30 to TRBJ2-3; D is uncertain. This CDR3 has 11 amino acids. Germline CDR1 GTSNPN, CDR2 SVGIG (reference sequence). Trimming stripped 1 base from V and 2 bases from J, with 1 base between.